Sequencing of this T cell receptor (beta chain) was carried out in a study of T-cell memory formation after mild COVID-19. The wider study: Largely, the TCR clusters proved donor specific.

The sample holds one count of this clonotype. Its antigen remains unidentified. MiXCR was run by TCRdb on the 5' RACE reads, yielding one entry per CDR3 protein. The data hold around 310,000 distinct CDR3 sequences, with more than 20% observed a single time. Germline assignment: CDR1 DFQATT and CDR2 SNEGSKA (reference sequence). The CDR3 is 13 residues long. Deletions cut 6 bases from V and 5 bases from J, with 16 bases between. Study outcomes and limitations: Some SARS-CoV-2-responding clones were already detected in memory before infection. There was a balanced CD4/CD8 profile in clones contracting day 15 to 85, and later expanders leaned CD4+. The second-wave clones peaking on day 37 were not confirmed as SARS-CoV-2-specific.

This TCR was sampled from a man younger than 35 who had mild COVID-19 (a few samples of this study predate the infection). Cell type and time point are not known. Sequencing input: PBMCs or a T cell subset sorted from them (not recorded which). The chain combines TRBV20-1 with TRBJ2-5, with D maybe TRBD2 (7 bases). The CDR3 DNA sequence: TGCAGTGCCGTAGAGGGGGGGCGGGAGACCCAGTACTTC. Amino acids: CSAVEGGRETQYF.